A single T cell receptor (beta chain) is shown here with its context. The data were taken from a study of OX40 agonist ivuxolimab in advanced cancers. CDR3 size: 16 residues. The germline V gene encodes CDR1 SGHDT and CDR2 YYEEEE. With 2 bases removed from V and 1 base from J, the gap between germline ends came to 15 bases. The protocol was immunoSEQ multiplex PCR, while the TCRdb copy is restricted to in-frame clones and leaves out a portion. Among some 76,000 clones, around 81% were seen once, and the ten largest hold roughly 2%. The V gene is TRBV5-6, the J gene TRBJ2-5, with D perhaps being TRBD1 or TRBD2 (5 bases each). This clonotype was sampled from an adult with an advanced solid tumor such as melanoma, head and neck, liver or kidney cancer. The source was CD4+ or CD8+ T cells sorted from blood, collected in a trial of the OX40 agonist ivuxolimab. CDR3 region: CASSFEGERVQETQYF. In nucleotides, the CDR3 is TGTGCCAGCAGCTTTGAAGGGGAGAGGGTCCAAGAGACCCAGTACTTC.